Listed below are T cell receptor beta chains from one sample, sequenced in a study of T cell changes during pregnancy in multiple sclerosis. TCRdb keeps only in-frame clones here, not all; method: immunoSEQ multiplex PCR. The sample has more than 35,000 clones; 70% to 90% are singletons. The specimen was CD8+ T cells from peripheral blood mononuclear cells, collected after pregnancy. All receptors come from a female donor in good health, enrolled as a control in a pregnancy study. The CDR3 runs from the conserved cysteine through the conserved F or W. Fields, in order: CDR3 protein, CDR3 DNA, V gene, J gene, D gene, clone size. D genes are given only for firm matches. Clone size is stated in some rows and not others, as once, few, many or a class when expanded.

CDR3: CASSQDSNSNQPQHF
DNA: TGTGCCAGCAGCCAAGATAGTAATAGCAATCAGCCCCAGCATTTT
V: TRBV4-2
J: TRBJ1-5
D: .
size: .

CDR3: CASSPSEGQGYEQYF
DNA: TGTGCCAGCTCACCAAGTGAGGGACAGGGATACGAGCAGTACTTC
V: TRBV18
J: TRBJ2-7
D: TRBD1
size: .

CDR3: CASSGAGQRGRETQYF
DNA: TGTGCCAGCAGTGGGGCGGGCCAGCGGGGGCGAGAGACCCAGTACTTC
V: TRBV6-6
J: TRBJ2-5
D: TRBD2
size: .

CDR3: CASSQEGVSGGPAQTDTQYF
DNA: TGTGCCAGCAGCCAAGAGGGAGTCAGCGGGGGACCCGCCCAGACAGATACGCAGTATTTT
V: TRBV14
J: TRBJ2-3
D: TRBD2
size: once

CDR3: CASSYGVGRNGYTF
DNA: TGTGCCAGCAGCTACGGGGTAGGGAGGAATGGCTACACCTTC
V: TRBV6-5
J: TRBJ1-2
D: .
size: .

CDR3: CASSQDRWDRWVSGVNTEAFF
DNA: TGTGCCAGCAGCCAAGATCGTTGGGACAGGTGGGTTTCGGGAGTGAACACTGAAGCTTTCTTT
V: TRBV14
J: TRBJ1-1
D: TRBD1
size: .

CDR3: CATWDSLADTNEQFF
DNA: TGTGCCACCTGGGACAGTCTGGCGGATACAAATGAGCAGTTCTTC
V: TRBV10-3
J: TRBJ2-1
D: TRBD1
size: once

CDR3: CASSNRCRVYGYTF
DNA: TGTGCCAGCAGCAACAGGTGCAGGGTATATGGCTACACCTTC
V: TRBV21-1
J: TRBJ1-2
D: .
size: .

CDR3: CASSLLGGATEGYTF
DNA: TGTGCCAGCAGCCTCTTAGGGGGGGCGACGGAGGGCTACACCTTC
V: TRBV28
J: TRBJ1-2
D: .
size: .

CDR3: CASSLLSTSTDTQYF
DNA: TGTGCCAGCAGTTTATTATCAACTAGCACAGATACGCAGTATTTT
V: TRBV27
J: TRBJ2-3
D: .
size: .

CDR3: CASSVSGTGSNEQFF
DNA: TGTGCCAGCAGCGTCTCCGGGACAGGGAGTAATGAGCAGTTCTTC
V: TRBV9
J: TRBJ2-1
D: TRBD1
size: .

CDR3: CASSLASIQGNEQFF
DNA: TGCGCCAGCAGCTTGGCTAGCATACAAGGCAATGAGCAGTTCTTC
V: TRBV5-1
J: TRBJ2-1
D: .
size: .

CDR3: CASSQRQGLRSPLHF
DNA: TGCGCCAGCAGCCAAAGACAGGGTTTGAGATCACCCCTCCACTTT
V: TRBV4-3
J: TRBJ1-6
D: TRBD1
size: .

CDR3: CASSPRANNEQFF
DNA: TGTGCCAGCAGCCCCAGGGCCAACAATGAGCAGTTCTTC
V: TRBV6-4
J: TRBJ2-1
D: .
size: once